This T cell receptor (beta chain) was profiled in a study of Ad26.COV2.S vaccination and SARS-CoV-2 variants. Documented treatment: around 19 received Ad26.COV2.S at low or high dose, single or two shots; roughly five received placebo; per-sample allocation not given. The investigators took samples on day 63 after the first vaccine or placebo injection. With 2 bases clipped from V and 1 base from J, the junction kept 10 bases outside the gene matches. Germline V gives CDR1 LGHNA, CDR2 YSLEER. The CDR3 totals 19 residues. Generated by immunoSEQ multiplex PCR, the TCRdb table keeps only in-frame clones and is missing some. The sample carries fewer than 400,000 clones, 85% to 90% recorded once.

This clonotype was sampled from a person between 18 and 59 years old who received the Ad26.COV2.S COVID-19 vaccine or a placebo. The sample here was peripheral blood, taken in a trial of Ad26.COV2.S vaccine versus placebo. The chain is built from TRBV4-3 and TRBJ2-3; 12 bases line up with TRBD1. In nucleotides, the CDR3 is TGCGCCAGCAGCCAACAGGGACAGGGGGCGCGACTGGGCACAGATACGCAGTATTTT. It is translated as CASSQQGQGARLGTDTQYF.